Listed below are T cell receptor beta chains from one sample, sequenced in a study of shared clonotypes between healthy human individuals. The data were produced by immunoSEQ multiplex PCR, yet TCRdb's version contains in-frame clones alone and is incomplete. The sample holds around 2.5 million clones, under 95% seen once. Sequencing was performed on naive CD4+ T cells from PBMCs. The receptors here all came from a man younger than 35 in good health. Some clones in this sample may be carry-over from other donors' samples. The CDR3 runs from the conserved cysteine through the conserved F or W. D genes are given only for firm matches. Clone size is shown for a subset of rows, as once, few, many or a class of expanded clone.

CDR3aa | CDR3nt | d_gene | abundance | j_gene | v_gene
CASSLGGAPEAFF | TGTGCCAGCAGTTTAGGGGGGGCTCCAGAAGCTTTCTTT | NA | NA | TRBJ1-1 | TRBV28
CASSLEGSSYEQYF | TGTGCCAGCAGCCTTGAGGGGAGCTCCTACGAGCAGTACTTC | NA | NA | TRBJ2-7 | TRBV7-2
CAWSVPLATLHF | TGTGCCTGGAGCGTCCCGCTGGCGACCCTCCACTTT | NA | NA | TRBJ1-6 | TRBV30
CASSVRGTTDTQYF | TGTGCCAGCAGCGTTCGAGGAACCACAGATACGCAGTATTTT | NA | NA | TRBJ2-3 | TRBV9
CASSLEAETQYF | TGTGCCAGCAGCTTAGAAGCGGAGACCCAGTACTTC | NA | NA | TRBJ2-5 | TRBV11-3
CASKVGSGAYEQYF | TGTGCCAGCAAGGTCGGTAGCGGGGCCTACGAGCAGTACTTC | TRBD2 | NA | TRBJ2-7 | TRBV7-6
CASSRDRKETQYF | TGTGCCAGCAGTAGGGACAGGAAAGAGACCCAGTACTTC | TRBD1 | NA | TRBJ2-5 | TRBV6-4
CASSFRNNEQFF | TGTGCCAGCAGTTTTAGGAACAATGAGCAGTTCTTC | NA | NA | TRBJ2-1 | TRBV28
CASSLGQLLTGELFF | TGTGCCAGCAGCTTGGGGCAGCTTCTCACCGGGGAGCTGTTTTTT | NA | NA | TRBJ2-2 | TRBV5-6
CAWSVPNQPQHF | TGTGCCTGGAGTGTACCCAATCAGCCCCAGCATTTT | NA | few | TRBJ1-5 | TRBV30
CAISPGRGDGYTF | TGTGCCATCAGTCCCGGGCGAGGTGATGGCTACACCTTC | NA | NA | TRBJ1-2 | TRBV10-3
CASSLSLDEQFF | TGCGCCAGCAGCCTTTCGTTGGATGAGCAGTTCTTC | NA | NA | TRBJ2-1 | TRBV5-1
CASNLGGSRNNEQFF | TGTGCCAGCAACCTCGGAGGGAGTAGGAACAATGAGCAGTTCTTC | NA | once | TRBJ2-1 | TRBV9
CACDGTDTQYF | TGTGCCTGTGACGGCACAGATACGCAGTATTTT | NA | NA | TRBJ2-3 | TRBV5-3
CASSVSGQGIFGYTF | TGTGCCAGCAGTGTGTCCGGACAGGGAATTTTTGGCTACACCTTC | TRBD1 | NA | TRBJ1-2 | TRBV6-5